Listed below are T cell receptor beta chains from one sample, sequenced in a study of blood T cell repertoires in COVID-19. Sequenced by immunoSEQ multiplex PCR; TCRdb stores in-frame clones only, minus some. This sample carries about 200,000 clones, around 91% of them seen once, and the ten largest clones take 0.6% to 0.8%. The specimen sequenced was peripheral blood. These receptors were taken from a man over 45 with acute or convalescent COVID-19. CDR3s include the opening cysteine and the closing phenylalanine or tryptophan. D genes are given only for firm matches. Only some rows state a clone size, as once, few, many or a class for expanded clones.

j_gene,abundance,d_gene,v_gene,CDR3aa,CDR3nt
TRBJ1-3,NA,NA,TRBV5-4,CASSLTQGNTIYF,TGTGCCAGCAGCCTCACACAGGGAAACACCATATATTTT
TRBJ2-3,NA,TRBD2,TRBV3-1/TRBV3-2,CASSQKREYLTQYF,TGTGCCAGCAGCCAGAAGCGGGAGTATCTTACGCAGTATTTT
TRBJ1-1,NA,NA,TRBV5-4,CASSPRGGNTEAFF,TGTGCCAGCAGCCCAAGAGGGGGGAACACTGAAGCTTTCTTT
TRBJ1-6,NA,TRBD1,TRBV7-2,CASSLAHGDRGQSPLHF,TGTGCCAGCAGCTTGGCCCACGGGGACAGGGGGCAGTCACCCCTCCACTTT
TRBJ1-3,NA,NA,TRBV12-3/TRBV12-4,CASGHPNTIYF,TGTGCCAGCGGCCATCCAAACACCATATATTTT
TRBJ2-3,NA,TRBD2,TRBV18,CASSPEGILAGTDTQYF,TGTGCCAGCTCACCAGAAGGGATACTAGCGGGCACAGATACGCAGTATTTT
TRBJ2-1,NA,TRBD1,TRBV9,CASSRSGTGSEQFF,TGTGCCTCCTCAAGGTCCGGGACAGGGTCTGAGCAGTTCTTC
TRBJ1-5,NA,NA,TRBV2,CASSAEPRRQPQHF,TGTGCCAGCAGTGCGGAGCCCCGTAGGCAGCCCCAGCATTTT
TRBJ2-3,NA,NA,TRBV27,CASSLFPTGKTSTDTQYF,TGTGCCAGCAGTTTATTCCCCACAGGGAAAACTAGCACAGATACGCAGTATTTT
TRBJ2-7,NA,TRBD2,TRBV15,CATSRLAEYEQYF,TGTGCCACCAGCCGACTAGCGGAATACGAGCAGTACTTC
TRBJ2-3,NA,NA,TRBV4-1,CASSQVSGVSKDTQYF,TGCGCCAGCAGCCAGGTTTCGGGGGTTTCAAAGGATACGCAGTATTTT
TRBJ2-3,NA,TRBD2,TRBV19,CASSISGGASNTQYF,TGTGCCAGTAGTATAAGCGGGGGGGCATCTAATACGCAGTATTTT
TRBJ1-6,NA,NA,TRBV28,CASSLPQGQNSPLHF,TGTGCCAGCAGTTTGCCACAGGGCCAGAATTCACCCCTCCACTTT
TRBJ2-2,NA,NA,TRBV7-3,CASSLHSQYDTGELFF,TGTGCCAGCAGCTTACATTCCCAGTACGACACCGGGGAGCTGTTTTTT
TRBJ1-5,once,NA,TRBV2,CASGGPTGWNQPQHF,TGTGCCAGCGGAGGTCCAACCGGATGGAATCAGCCCCAGCATTTT
TRBJ2-3,NA,TRBD2,TRBV7-3,CASSSRVAGVSDTQYF,TGTGCCAGCAGCTCGCGGGTAGCGGGGGTGTCAGATACGCAGTATTTT
TRBJ2-5,NA,NA,TRBV21-1,CASSPPGGGETQYF,TGTGCCAGCAGCCCTCCGGGAGGGGGAGAGACCCAGTACTTC
TRBJ2-2,NA,NA,TRBV5-8,CASSPIRGPGELFF,TGTGCCAGCAGCCCCATAAGGGGCCCCGGGGAGCTGTTTTTT
TRBJ1-1,NA,NA,TRBV27,CATYRPGQTEAFF,TGTGCCACATACCGACCAGGGCAGACTGAAGCTTTCTTT
TRBJ2-3,NA,NA,TRBV28,CASKWADHTDTQYF,TGTGCCAGCAAATGGGCAGACCACACAGATACGCAGTATTTT
TRBJ1-2,NA,NA,TRBV19,CASSLTGLVNYGYTF,TGTGCCAGTAGCTTGACAGGTCTGGTCAACTATGGCTACACCTTC
TRBJ2-5,NA,NA,TRBV24-1,CATSDPSKGGAGETQYF,TGTGCCACCAGTGATCCGAGCAAGGGGGGGGCAGGAGAGACCCAGTACTTC
TRBJ2-7,once,NA,TRBV4-1,CASAQGGGYEQYF,TGCGCCAGCGCACAGGGGGGAGGGTACGAGCAGTACTTC
TRBJ2-1,NA,NA,TRBV4-1,CASSPRLGVPEQFF,TGCGCCAGCAGCCCTCGGTTAGGAGTCCCTGAGCAGTTCTTC
TRBJ1-1,NA,NA,TRBV6-5,CASSSPSVETEAFF,TGTGCCAGCAGTTCACCCTCGGTAGAAACTGAAGCTTTCTTT
TRBJ1-3,few,TRBD1,TRBV9,CASSTTPTGGEYTIYF,TGTGCCAGCAGCACGACCCCTACAGGGGGCGAGTACACCATATATTTT
TRBJ1-1,NA,NA,TRBV6-5,CASSTVTEAFF,TGTGCCAGCAGTACGGTCACTGAAGCTTTCTTT
TRBJ2-2,few,TRBD2,TRBV6-5,CASRRTSGSNGELFF,TGTGCCAGCAGGCGGACTAGCGGGAGCAACGGGGAGCTGTTTTTT
TRBJ2-5,NA,TRBD2,TRBV29-1,CSAILGLAGGPLEQETQYF,TGCAGCGCCATTTTGGGACTAGCGGGAGGTCCACTCGAACAAGAGACCCAGTACTTC
TRBJ1-2,NA,NA,TRBV2,CASSGQEDYGYTF,TGTGCCAGCAGTGGACAGGAGGACTATGGCTACACCTTC
TRBJ2-1,NA,TRBD1,TRBV5-1,CASSLAPTGGGEQFF,TGCGCCAGCAGCTTGGCCCCAACAGGGGGCGGTGAGCAGTTCTTC
TRBJ2-2,NA,NA,TRBV6-4,CASSQTNTGELFF,TGTGCCAGCTCCCAGACGAACACCGGGGAGCTGTTTTTT
TRBJ2-3,NA,NA,TRBV9,CASSVLVVDTQYF,TGTGCCAGCAGCGTACTGGTAGTGGATACGCAGTATTTT
TRBJ1-4,NA,NA,TRBV7-9,CASSWTLNEKLFF,TGTGCCAGCAGCTGGACTCTTAATGAAAAACTGTTTTTT
TRBJ1-3,NA,NA,TRBV19,CASTRGQGFGNTIYF,TGTGCCAGTACCCGAGGCCAGGGGTTCGGAAACACCATATATTTT
TRBJ2-1,NA,TRBD1,TRBV19,CASRGTGDRNEQFF,TGTGCCAGTAGGGGGACAGGGGATCGCAATGAGCAGTTCTTC
TRBJ2-3,NA,NA,TRBV7-7,CASSSTGSDTDTQYF,TGTGCCAGCAGCTCAACAGGGTCGGACACAGATACGCAGTATTTT
TRBJ1-2,NA,NA,TRBV21-1,CASSKGQGCGYTF,TGTGCCAGCAGCAAAGGCCAGGGATGCGGCTACACCTTC
TRBJ2-5,NA,NA,TRBV7-6,CASSPGGLQETQYF,TGTGCCAGCAGCCCAGGGGGGCTCCAAGAGACCCAGTACTTC
TRBJ1-3,NA,TRBD1,TRBV9,CASSAGTGSINTIYF,TGTGCCAGCAGCGCCGGGACAGGGAGTATAAACACCATATATTTT
TRBJ1-2,few,NA,TRBV25-1,CASSEFGPNYGYTF,TGTGCCAGCAGTGAATTTGGCCCCAACTATGGCTACACCTTC
TRBJ1-6,NA,NA,TRBV7-2,CASSLRDAGVSYNSPLHF,TGTGCCAGCAGCTTAAGGGATGCGGGGGTTTCCTATAATTCACCCCTCCACTTT
TRBJ1-5,few,NA,TRBV4-1,CASSQDRRGGNQPQHF,TGCGCCAGCAGCCAAGATCGACGGGGTGGCAATCAGCCCCAGCATTTT